This T cell receptor (beta chain) was retrieved from a study of chemoradiotherapy in HPV16-positive cancers. Points from the study as a whole: HPV-responsive T-cell expansion during chemoradiotherapy was linked to improved recurrence-free survival in HPV16-positive patients.

TCRdb's copy holds only in-frame clones and misses some; the assay was immunoSEQ multiplex PCR. The sample yields 25,000 to 35,000 clones, about 91% seen once. The V gene end was trimmed by 0 bases and the J gene end by 6 bases; junction bases not matched to a gene: 4. Germline loops: CDR1 SGDLS, CDR2 YYNGEE. The CDR3 runs to 14 residues. In regard to this clone: What it binds is unknown.

The V and J genes are TRBV9 and TRBJ2-5, with 8 bases that match TRBD1. The clonotype was recovered from a human donor with HPV-associated anogenital cancer. The specimen was blood, collected from a patient who underwent chemoradiotherapy. The chain's CDR3 is CASSVEGQGQTQYF. CDR3 coding DNA: TGTGCCAGCAGCGTAGAAGGACAGGGCCAGACCCAGTACTTC.